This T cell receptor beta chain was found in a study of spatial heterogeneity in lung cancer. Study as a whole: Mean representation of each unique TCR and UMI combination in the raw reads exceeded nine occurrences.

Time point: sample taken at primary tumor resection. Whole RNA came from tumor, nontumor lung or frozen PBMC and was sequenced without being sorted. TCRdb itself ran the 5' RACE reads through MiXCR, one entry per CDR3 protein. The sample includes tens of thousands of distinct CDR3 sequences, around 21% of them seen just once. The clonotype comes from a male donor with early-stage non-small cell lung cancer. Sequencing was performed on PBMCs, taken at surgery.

This CDR3 reads CASSVGGFGYEQYF. Here the CDR3 DNA reads TGTGCCAGCAGCGTAGGAGGGTTCGGCTACGAGCAGTACTTC. The rearrangement joins TRBV9 to TRBJ2-7; D may be TRBD2 (5 bases). Germline-derived CDR1 and CDR2 are SGDLS and YYNGEE. V lost 0 bases, J lost 3 bases, and 10 bases lay in between. This CDR3 has 14 residues.